One and the same sample provided the 19 T cell receptor beta chains below, sequenced in a study of cytomegalovirus exposure and HLA in healthy donors. Use of 60 Vbeta and 13 Jbeta primers characterized the PCR. Produced via immunoSEQ multiplex PCR; TCRdb's table is partial and in-frame only. The top ten clones hold 1.5% to 2% of a sample with 130,000 or so clones, more than 60% of them seen once. Sequencing used PBMCs. The receptor source for this set is a female donor in good health and CMV-seronegative.

The genes are TRBV6-5 and TRBJ1-3; 9 nucleotides agree with TRBD1. The V and J ends lost 6 bases and 8 bases, in that order; junction bases with no gene match: 11. The CDR3 has 15 amino acids. Looked up from germline, CDR1 is MNHEY and CDR2 is SVGAGI. DNA of the CDR3: TGTGCCAGCAGACCCGGGACAGGGAGGTTCGACACCATATATTTT. It is translated as CASRPGTGRFDTIYF.

This clone came up a few times. The chain is built from TRBV30 and TRBJ2-1; TRBD2 matches at 11 bases. Germline V gene sequence: CDR1 GTSNPN, CDR2 SVGIG (reference sequence). J was trimmed by 9 bases and V by 1 base; bases with no gene match: 8. The CDR3 covers 15 residues. CDR3 sequence (DNA): TGTGCCTGGAGTGGTCGTCTAGCGGGAGGTGGTGAGCAGTTCTTC. Encoded protein: CAWSGRLAGGGEQFF.

This chain links TRBV6-5 with TRBJ1-6; D is ambiguous. The CDR3 spans 14 residues. CDR1 and CDR2 (germline): MNHEY, SVGAGI. V was trimmed by 5 bases and J by 7 bases, leaving 12 bases between them. This CDR3 is CASSLTPPNSPLHF. CDR3 sequence (DNA): TGTGCCAGCAGTCTCACACCCCCAAATTCACCCCTCCACTTT.

This clone appeared a few times. This rearrangement joins TRBV5-1 to TRBJ1-2, with 8 bases matching TRBD1. The trim removed 3 bases at V and 1 base at J, leaving 14 bases unmatched. CDR3 size: 18 residues. Germline V CDR1 and CDR2: SGHRS, YFSETQ. This CDR3 reads CASSSPGQEGLFNYGYTF. The CDR3 nucleotides are TGCGCCAGCAGCTCACCGGGACAGGAGGGCTTATTTAACTATGGCTACACCTTC. Based on the CDR3 plus reference TRBV5-1 and TRBJ1-2, the full variable domain is KAGVTQTPRYLIKTRGQQVTLSCSPISGHRSVSWYQQTPGQGLQFLFEYFSETQRNKGNFPGRFSGRQFSNSRSEMNVSTLELGDSALYLCASSSPGQEGLFNYGYTFGSGTRLTVV.

The V call is TRBV15, the J call TRBJ2-7; 8 bases line up with TRBD2. Germline CDR1 is LNHNV and CDR2 is YYDKDF (reference sequence). This CDR3 contains 13 residues. With V trimmed by 10 bases and J by 6 bases, 11 bases remained unmatched. CDR3 loop: CAISPEAGGEQYF. The DNA for the CDR3 is TGTGCCATAAGCCCAGAGGCGGGAGGCGAGCAGTACTTC.

This clone was observed once. The chain joins TRBV6-6 to TRBJ2-1, with a weak D call TRBD2 (5 bases). Per germline, CDR1 MNHNY and CDR2 SVGAGI (reference sequence). CDR3 length: 16 amino acids. Trimming took 7 bases from V and 0 from J, leaving 16 bases between them. CDR3 region: CASIKTGRSSYNEQFF. CDR3 nucleotide sequence: TGTGCCAGCATTAAGACGGGGAGAAGCTCCTACAATGAGCAGTTCTTC.

The genes are TRBV9 and TRBJ2-7; 10 nucleotides agree with TRBD1. J gave up 5 bases and V 4 bases, and 9 bases lay outside the gene matches. CDR3 length: 15 amino acids. Germline-derived CDR1 and CDR2 are SGDLS and YYNGEE. The DNA of the CDR3 is TGTGCCAGCAGCCCCTGGGACAGGGGCGCTGACGAGCAGTACTTC. Translating gives CASSPWDRGADEQYF.

This clone was picked up one time. The J gene is TRBJ1-3, the V gene TRBV10-1; D might be TRBD1 (5 bases). The CDR3 runs to 14 residues. V lost 5 bases, J lost 1 base, and 9 bases lay in between. Germline CDR1 is WNHNN and CDR2 is SYGVQD (reference sequence). The DNA of the CDR3 is TGCGCCAGCAGTTCGGGGGATTCTGGAAACACCATATATTTT. Translating it yields CASSSGDSGNTIYF.

The J gene is TRBJ2-7, the V gene TRBV15; D is perhaps TRBD1 (6 bases). The germline V and J ends were trimmed by 3 bases and 7 bases, with 16 bases remaining between them. The germline V gene encodes CDR1 LNHNV and CDR2 YYDKDF (reference sequence). This CDR3 contains 14 residues. The CDR3: CATSRGHTLWEQYF. The CDR3 DNA sequence: TGTGCCACCAGCAGGGGACACACCCTTTGGGAGCAGTACTTC.

The chain carries TRBV28 and TRBJ1-5; D remains ambiguous. V was shortened by 4 bases and J by 5 bases, with 6 bases between the two germline ends. Germline V gene lookup returns CDR1 MDHEN and CDR2 SYDVKM. The CDR3 totals 12 residues. CDR3 bases: TGTGCCAGCAGTTATATTTATCAGCCCCAGCATTTT. It encodes CASSYIYQPQHF.

This clone was counted once. This chain connects TRBV7-2 to TRBJ2-2, with TRBD1 identical over 8 bases. V dropped 2 bases and J dropped 3; count of bases not matched to a gene: 2. This CDR3 comprises 15 residues. The germline V gene encodes CDR1 SGHTA and CDR2 FQGNSA. CDR3 sequence (DNA): TGTGCCAGCAGCTTAAACAGGGGGGACACCGGGGAGCTGTTTTTT. It translates to CASSLNRGDTGELFF.

This chain uses TRBV7-9 with TRBJ2-3; a possible D gene is TRBD1 (6 bases). The CDR3 consists of 16 residues. The V gene lost 5 bases and the J gene lost 2 bases, with 17 bases spanning the gap. Germline V gene lookup returns CDR1 SEHNR and CDR2 FQNEAQ (reference sequence). The CDR3 DNA follows: TGTGCCAGCAGCGTGATACCGGGACAAGCCACAGATACGCAGTATTTT. This encodes CASSVIPGQATDTQYF.

The chain couples TRBV10-3 to TRBJ2-7; 8 bases line up with TRBD2. J gave up 5 bases and V 4 bases, and 1 base lay outside the gene matches. This CDR3 comprises 12 residues. From germline, CDR1 is ENHRY and CDR2 SYGVKD. The CDR3 loop reads CAISGRGDEQYF. The DNA for the CDR3 is TGTGCCATCAGTGGGCGGGGGGACGAGCAGTACTTC.

On this clone: Given the absence of the conserved phenylalanine or tryptophan at the CDR3 end, a read error is likely. The chain couples TRBV7-9 to TRBJ2-7; 12 bases are shared with TRBD2. In germline, CDR1 is SEHNR, CDR2 FQNEAQ (reference sequence). The CDR3 has 15 residues. The J segment lost 4 bases and the V segment lost 1 base, leaving 2 bases of the junction unmatched. DNA for the CDR3: TGTGCCAGCAGCTTAGGACTAGCGGGAGTTTACGAGCAGTACCTC. Protein product: CASSLGLAGVYEQYL.

The chain combines TRBV7-3 with TRBJ2-7; 9 bases are a match to TRBD1. The CDR3 extends over 14 amino acids. With 5 bases clipped from V and 7 bases from J, the junction kept 9 bases outside the gene matches. Germline V lookup: CDR1 SGHTA, CDR2 FQGTGA. CDR3 sequence: CASSPTGGAGEQYF. CDR3 sequence (DNA): TGTGCCAGCAGCCCCACAGGGGGCGCGGGAGAGCAGTACTTC.

Remarks on this clone: At one end the junction does not follow the germline gene, possibly because of a read error. V and J are TRBV19 and TRBJ1-1, with 11 bases fitting TRBD1. Per germline, CDR1 LNHDA and CDR2 SQIVND (reference sequence). The CDR3 totals 13 residues. The CDR3 spells CASSSSGTGGISF. CDR3 nucleotide sequence: TGTGCCAGTAGTAGCTCCGGGACAGGGGGGATTAGTTTT.

The CDR3 nucleotides read TGTGCCAGCAGCTACACAGGGGCGGACACTGAAGCTTTCTTT. This encodes CASSYTGADTEAFF. The genes are TRBV7-9 and TRBJ1-1; 7 bases are a match to TRBD1. V gave up 4 bases and J gave up 3 bases; unmatched junction bases: 5. The CDR3 runs to 14 residues. Per germline, CDR1 SEHNR and CDR2 FQNEAQ (reference sequence).

The rearrangement uses TRBV7-6 and TRBJ1-5, with 7 bases matching TRBD1. CDR3 length equals 15 residues. Germline V lookup: CDR1 SGHVS, CDR2 FNYEAQ. The ends lost 3 bases at V and 1 base at J; junction bases unmatched: 3. The CDR3: CASSFGRGSNQPQHF. CDR3 bases: TGTGCCAGCAGCTTCGGCAGGGGGAGCAATCAGCCCCAGCATTTT.

The V gene is TRBV5-5, the J gene TRBJ2-1, with D possibly being TRBD1 (6 bases). The germline CDR1 and CDR2 sequences are SGHKS and YYEKEE (reference sequence). The CDR3 extends over 16 amino acids. The V end lost 4 bases, the J end lost 10 bases, and 24 bases lay between the germline ends. The CDR3 is CASSSEGTPTFREQFF. CDR3 DNA: TGTGCCAGCAGCAGTGAGGGGACACCCACCTTCAGGGAGCAGTTCTTC.